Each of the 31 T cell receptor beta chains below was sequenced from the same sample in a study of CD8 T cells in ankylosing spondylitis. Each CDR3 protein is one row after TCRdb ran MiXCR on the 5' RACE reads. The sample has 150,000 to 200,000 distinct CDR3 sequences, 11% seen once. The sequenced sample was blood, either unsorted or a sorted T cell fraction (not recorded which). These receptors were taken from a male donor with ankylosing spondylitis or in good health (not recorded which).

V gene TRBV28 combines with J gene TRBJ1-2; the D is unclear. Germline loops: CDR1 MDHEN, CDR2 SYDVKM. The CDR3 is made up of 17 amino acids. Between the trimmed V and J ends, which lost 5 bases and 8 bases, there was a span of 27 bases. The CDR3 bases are TGTGCCAGCAGTCCCACCCGAGGGCCGTCGGATTACTGGGGCTACACCTTC. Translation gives CASSPTRGPSDYWGYTF.

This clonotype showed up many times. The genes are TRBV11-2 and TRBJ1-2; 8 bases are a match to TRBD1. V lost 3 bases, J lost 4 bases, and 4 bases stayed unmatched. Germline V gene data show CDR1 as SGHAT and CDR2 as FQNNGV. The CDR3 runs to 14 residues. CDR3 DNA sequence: TGTGCCAGCAGCTTGGACAGGGCTGCCTATGGCTACACCTTC. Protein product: CASSLDRAAYGYTF.

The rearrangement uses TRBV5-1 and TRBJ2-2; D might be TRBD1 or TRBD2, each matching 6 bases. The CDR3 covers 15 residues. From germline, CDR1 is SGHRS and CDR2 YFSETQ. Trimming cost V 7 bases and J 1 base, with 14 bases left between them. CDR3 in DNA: TGCGCCAGCGCCGTAGGAGGGGGGAACACCGGGGAGCTGTTTTTT. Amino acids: CASAVGGGNTGELFF.

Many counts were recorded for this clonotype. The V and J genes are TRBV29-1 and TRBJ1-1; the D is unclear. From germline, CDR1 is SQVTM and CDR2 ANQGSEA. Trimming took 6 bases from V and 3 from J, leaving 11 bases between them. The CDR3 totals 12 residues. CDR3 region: CSVLDGYTEAFF. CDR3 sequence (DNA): TGCAGCGTCTTGGACGGTTACACTGAAGCTTTCTTT.

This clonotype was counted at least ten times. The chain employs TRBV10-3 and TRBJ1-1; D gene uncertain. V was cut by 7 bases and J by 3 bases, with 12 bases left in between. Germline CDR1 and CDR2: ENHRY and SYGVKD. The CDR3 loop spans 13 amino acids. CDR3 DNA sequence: TGTGCCATCAAAGGTGTGCTGGACACTGAAGCTTTCTTT. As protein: CAIKGVLDTEAFF.

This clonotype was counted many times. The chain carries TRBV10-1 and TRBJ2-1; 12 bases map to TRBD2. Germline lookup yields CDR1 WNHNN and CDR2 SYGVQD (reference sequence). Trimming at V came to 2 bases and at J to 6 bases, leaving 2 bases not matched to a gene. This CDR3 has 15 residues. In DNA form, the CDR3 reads TGCGCCAGCAGTGAGCTAGCGGGGGGGATCAATGAGCAGTTCTTC. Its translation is CASSELAGGINEQFF.

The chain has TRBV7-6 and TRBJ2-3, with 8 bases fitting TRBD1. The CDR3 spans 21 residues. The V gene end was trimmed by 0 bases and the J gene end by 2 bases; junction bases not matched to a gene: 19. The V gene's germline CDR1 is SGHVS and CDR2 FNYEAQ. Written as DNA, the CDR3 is TGTGCCAGCAGCTTAGCCTTGCAGGGGGCGGACGACGATCTAATCACAGATACGCAGTATTTT. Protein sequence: CASSLALQGADDDLITDTQYF.

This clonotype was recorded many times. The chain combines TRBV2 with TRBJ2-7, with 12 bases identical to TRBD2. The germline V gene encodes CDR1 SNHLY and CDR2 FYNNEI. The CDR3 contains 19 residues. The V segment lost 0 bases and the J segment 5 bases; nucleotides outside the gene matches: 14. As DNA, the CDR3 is TGTGCCAGCAGTGAAGCTTCGCTGGCCCTAGCGGGAGGGCTCGACGAGCAGTACTTC. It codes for CASSEASLALAGGLDEQYF.

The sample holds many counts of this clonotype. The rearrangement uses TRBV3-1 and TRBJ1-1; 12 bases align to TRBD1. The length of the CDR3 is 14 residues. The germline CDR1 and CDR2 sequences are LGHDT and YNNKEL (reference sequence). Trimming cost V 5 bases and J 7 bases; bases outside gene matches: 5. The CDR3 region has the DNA TGTGCCAGCAGCTTGGGACAGGGGGCCAGTGAAGCTTTCTTT. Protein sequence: CASSLGQGASEAFF.

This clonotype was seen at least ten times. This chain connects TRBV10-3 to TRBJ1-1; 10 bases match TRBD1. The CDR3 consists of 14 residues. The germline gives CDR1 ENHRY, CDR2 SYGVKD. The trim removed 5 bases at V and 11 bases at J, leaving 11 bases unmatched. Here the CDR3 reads CAISPGQGFNEAFF. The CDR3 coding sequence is TGTGCCATCAGTCCGGGACAGGGGTTTAACGAGGCTTTCTTT.

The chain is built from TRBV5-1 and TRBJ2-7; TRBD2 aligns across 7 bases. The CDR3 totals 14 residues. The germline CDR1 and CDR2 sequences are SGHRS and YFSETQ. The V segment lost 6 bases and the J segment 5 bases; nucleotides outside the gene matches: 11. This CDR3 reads CASKSGGSYDEQYF. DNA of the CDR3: TGCGCCAGCAAGAGCGGCGGGAGCTACGACGAGCAGTACTTC.

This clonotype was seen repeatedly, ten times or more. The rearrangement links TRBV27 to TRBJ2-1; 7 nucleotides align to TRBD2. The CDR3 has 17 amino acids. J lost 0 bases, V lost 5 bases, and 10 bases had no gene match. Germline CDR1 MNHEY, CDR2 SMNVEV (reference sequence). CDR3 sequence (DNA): TGTGCCAGCAGTGCCCTACGGCGGGAGAGCTCCTACAATGAGCAGTTCTTC. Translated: CASSALRRESSYNEQFF.

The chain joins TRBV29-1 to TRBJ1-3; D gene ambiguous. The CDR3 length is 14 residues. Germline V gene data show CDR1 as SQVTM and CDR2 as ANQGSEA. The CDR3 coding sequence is TGCAGTGGGTCAGCGGAGACCTCTGGAAACACCATATATTTT. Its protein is CSGSAETSGNTIYF.

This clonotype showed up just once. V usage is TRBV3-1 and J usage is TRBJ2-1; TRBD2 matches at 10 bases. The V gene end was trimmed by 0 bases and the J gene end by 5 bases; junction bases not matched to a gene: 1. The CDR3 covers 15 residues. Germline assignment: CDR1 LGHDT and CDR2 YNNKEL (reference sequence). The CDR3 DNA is TGTGCCAGCAGCCAAGATAGCGGGGGGCACAATGAGCAGTTCTTC. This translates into CASSQDSGGHNEQFF.

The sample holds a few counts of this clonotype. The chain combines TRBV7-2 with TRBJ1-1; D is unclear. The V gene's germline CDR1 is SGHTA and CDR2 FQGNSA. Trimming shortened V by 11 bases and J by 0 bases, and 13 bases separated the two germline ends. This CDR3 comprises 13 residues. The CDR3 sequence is CAGKVGLNTEAFF. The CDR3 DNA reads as TGTGCCGGGAAAGTGGGGTTGAACACTGAAGCTTTCTTT.

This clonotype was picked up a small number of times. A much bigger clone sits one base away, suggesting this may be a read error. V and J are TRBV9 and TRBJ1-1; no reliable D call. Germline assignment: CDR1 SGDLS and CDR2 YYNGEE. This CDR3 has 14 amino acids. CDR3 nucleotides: TGTGCCAGCAGCGCCCGACAAGTGAACACTGAAGATTTCTTT. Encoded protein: CASSARQVNTEDFF. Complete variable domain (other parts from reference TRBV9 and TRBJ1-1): DSGVTQTPKHLITATGQRVTLRCSPRSGDLSVYWYQQSLDQGLQFLIQYYNGEERAKGNILERFSAQQFPDLHSELNLSSLELGDSALYFCASSARQVNTEDFFGQGTRLTVV.

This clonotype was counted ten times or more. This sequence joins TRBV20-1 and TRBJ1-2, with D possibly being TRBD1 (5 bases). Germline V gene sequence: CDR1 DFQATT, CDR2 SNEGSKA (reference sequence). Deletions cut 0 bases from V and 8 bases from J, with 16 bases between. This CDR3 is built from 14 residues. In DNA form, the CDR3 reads TGCAGTGCTAGAGATCTCGTGCAGGGCCACGGCTACACCTTC. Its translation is CSARDLVQGHGYTF.

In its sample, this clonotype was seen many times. In DNA, the CDR3 is TGCGCCAGCAGCTATACAGGGTCCGGGGAGCTGTTTTTT. This encodes CASSYTGSGELFF. J is TRBJ2-2 and V is TRBV5-1; possibly TRBD1 for D (6 bases). The CDR3 runs 13 residues. V lost 3 bases and J 6 bases, leaving 9 bases between the germline ends. Germline V CDR1 and CDR2: SGHRS, YFSETQ.

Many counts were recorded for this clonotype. CDR3 sequence reads: CASSLYPGTEADDGYTF. Written as DNA, the CDR3 is TGTGCCAGCAGCTTATACCCTGGGACAGAGGCTGACGATGGCTACACCTTC. The chain has TRBV11-2 and TRBJ1-2; the match to TRBD1 covers 7 bases. After removal of 2 bases from V and 6 bases from J, the junction contained 15 bases not matched to a gene. The CDR3 covers 17 residues. The germline CDR1 and CDR2 sequences are SGHAT and FQNNGV.

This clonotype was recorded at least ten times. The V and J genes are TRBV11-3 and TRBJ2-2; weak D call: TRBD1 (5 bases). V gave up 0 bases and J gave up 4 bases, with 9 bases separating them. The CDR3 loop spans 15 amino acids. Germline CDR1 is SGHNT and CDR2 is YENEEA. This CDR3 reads CASSLDRASTGELFF. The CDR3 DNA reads TGTGCCAGCAGCTTAGACAGGGCGTCCACCGGGGAGCTGTTTTTT. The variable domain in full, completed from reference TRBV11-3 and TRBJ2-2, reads EAGVVQSPRYKIIEKKQPVAFWCNPISGHNTLYWYLQNLGQGPELLIRYENEEAVDDSQLPKDRFSAERLKGVDSTLKIQPAELGDSAVYLCASSLDRASTGELFFGEGSRLTVL.

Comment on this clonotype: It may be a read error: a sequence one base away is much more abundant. CDR3 sequence reads: CTSSRDRGITGELFF. For the CDR3, the DNA is TGCACCAGCAGCCGCGACAGGGGGATTACCGGGGAGCTGTTTTTT. The rearrangement joins TRBV4-3 to TRBJ2-2, with 9 bases aligning to TRBD1. The CDR3 length is 15 residues. The germline V gene encodes CDR1 LGHNA and CDR2 YSLEER.

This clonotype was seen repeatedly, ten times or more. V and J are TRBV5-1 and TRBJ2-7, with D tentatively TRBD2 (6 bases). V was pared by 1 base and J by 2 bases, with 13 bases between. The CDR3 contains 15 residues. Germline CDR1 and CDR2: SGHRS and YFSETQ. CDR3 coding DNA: TGCGCCAGCAGCTTGCTTTACGGGGGTACCTACGAGCAGTACTTC. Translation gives CASSLLYGGTYEQYF.

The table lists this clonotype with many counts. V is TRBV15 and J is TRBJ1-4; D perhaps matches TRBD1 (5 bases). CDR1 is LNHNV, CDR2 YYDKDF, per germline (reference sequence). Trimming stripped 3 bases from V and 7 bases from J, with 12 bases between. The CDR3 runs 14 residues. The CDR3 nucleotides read TGTGCCACCAGCAGGAAAACAGGTTCTGAAAAACTGTTTTTT. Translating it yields CATSRKTGSEKLFF.

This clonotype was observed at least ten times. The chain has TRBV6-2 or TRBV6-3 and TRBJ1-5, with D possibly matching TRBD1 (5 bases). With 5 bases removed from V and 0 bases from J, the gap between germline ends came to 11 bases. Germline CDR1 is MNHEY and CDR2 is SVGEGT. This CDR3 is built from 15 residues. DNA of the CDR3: TGTGCCAGCAGTCCAGGGATTAATAGCAATCAGCCCCAGCATTTT. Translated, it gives CASSPGINSNQPQHF.

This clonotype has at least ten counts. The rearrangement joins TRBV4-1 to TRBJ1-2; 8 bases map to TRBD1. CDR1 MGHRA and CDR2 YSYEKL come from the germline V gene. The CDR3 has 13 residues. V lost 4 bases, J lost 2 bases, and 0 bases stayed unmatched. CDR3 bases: TGCGCCAGCAGCCGGACAGGGAACTATGGCTACACCTTC. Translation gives CASSRTGNYGYTF.

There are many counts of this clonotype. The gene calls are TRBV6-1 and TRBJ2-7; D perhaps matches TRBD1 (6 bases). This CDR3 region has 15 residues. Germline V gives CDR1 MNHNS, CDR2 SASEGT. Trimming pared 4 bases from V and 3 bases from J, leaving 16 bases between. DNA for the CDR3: TGTGCCAGCAGTGGAAGACAGCTAGGGGGCTACGAGCAGTACTTC. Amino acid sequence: CASSGRQLGGYEQYF.

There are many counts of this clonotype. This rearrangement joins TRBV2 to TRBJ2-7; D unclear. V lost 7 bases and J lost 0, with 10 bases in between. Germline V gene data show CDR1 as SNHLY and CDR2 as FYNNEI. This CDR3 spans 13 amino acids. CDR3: CASKQLISYEQYF. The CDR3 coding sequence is TGTGCCAGCAAACAGCTAATCTCCTACGAGCAGTACTTC.

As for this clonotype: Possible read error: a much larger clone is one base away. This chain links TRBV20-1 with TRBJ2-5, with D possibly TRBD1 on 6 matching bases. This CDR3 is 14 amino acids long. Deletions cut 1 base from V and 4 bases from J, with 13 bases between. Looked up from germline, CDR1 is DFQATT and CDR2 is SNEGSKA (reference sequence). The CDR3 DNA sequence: TGCAGTGCTAGAGCATTGGTCAGGGGAGAGACCCAGTACTTC. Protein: CSARALVRGETQYF.

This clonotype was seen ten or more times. Written as DNA, the CDR3 is TGCGCCAGCAGCCCAGGTGGCGTGGGGGTACAAGAGACCCAGTACTTC. Its protein is CASSPGGVGVQETQYF. V is TRBV5-1 and J is TRBJ2-5; D may correspond to TRBD1 or TRBD2 (5 bases each). This CDR3 spans 16 amino acids. Germline CDR1 reads SGHRS; CDR2 reads YFSETQ. V shed 4 bases and J shed 2 bases, with 18 bases lying between them.

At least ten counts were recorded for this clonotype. The CDR3 protein is CATGGRSDQPQHF. DNA for the CDR3: TGTGCCACCGGCGGCAGGAGTGATCAGCCCCAGCATTTT. J is TRBJ1-5 and V is TRBV10-3; D remains ambiguous. The germline V gene encodes CDR1 ENHRY and CDR2 SYGVKD. This CDR3 has 13 amino acids. V dropped 10 bases and J dropped 5 bases, with 15 bases sitting between them.

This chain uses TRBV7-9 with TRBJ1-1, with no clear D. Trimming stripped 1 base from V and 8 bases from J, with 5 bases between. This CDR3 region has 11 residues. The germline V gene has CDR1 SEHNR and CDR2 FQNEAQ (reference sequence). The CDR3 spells CASSLGKEAFF. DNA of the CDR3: TGTGCCAGCAGCTTAGGGAAGGAAGCTTTCTTT.